This T cell receptor beta chain was captured in a study of cytomegalovirus exposure and HLA in healthy donors. Turning to the study itself: A previous analysis identified 95 million to 140 million unique TCR beta sequences derived from 180 million or so T cells. Study-wide findings and caveats: Most TCR sequences were seen very rarely across donors, but some public TCRs occurred in many. A missense variant in DCLRE1C was later tied to TCR beta V- and J-gene trimming.

Primers included in the PCR were 60 Vbeta and 13 Jbeta primers. In the authors' workflow: Later work found 80 million to 85 million unique TCR beta chains, with approximately 12 million shared. Profiled with immunoSEQ multiplex PCR; TCRdb holds only in-frame clones, not every one. V, J and clone size are those of that table, while D and trimming were read from the DNA. The repertoire includes about 200,000 clones, about three quarters of them detected once, and 1.1% sits in the top ten. The CDR3 is 13 amino acids. The ends were cut back, 2 bases at V and 6 bases at J, with 9 bases in the middle. The germline V gene encodes CDR1 SGHRS and CDR2 YFSETQ. This clone has only one observation. Its antigen is unknown.

V is TRBV5-1 and J is TRBJ2-4; maybe TRBD1 (5 bases). The sample comprised PBMCs. This receptor was obtained from a woman aged 40 to 50 in good health and CMV-seronegative. CDR3: CASSFYQGNIQYF. In DNA form, the CDR3 reads TGCGCCAGCAGCTTCTACCAGGGAAACATTCAGTACTTC.